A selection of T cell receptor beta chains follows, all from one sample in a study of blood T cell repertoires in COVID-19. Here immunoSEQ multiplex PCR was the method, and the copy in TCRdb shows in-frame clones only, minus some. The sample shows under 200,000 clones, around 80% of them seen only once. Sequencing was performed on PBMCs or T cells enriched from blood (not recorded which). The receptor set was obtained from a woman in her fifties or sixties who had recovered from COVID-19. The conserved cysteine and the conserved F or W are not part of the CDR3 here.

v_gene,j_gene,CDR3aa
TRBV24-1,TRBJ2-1,ATSDPGLAGVLF
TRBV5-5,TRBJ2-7,ASSPGQGPRSYEQY
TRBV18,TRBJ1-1,ASSLSTGADTEAF
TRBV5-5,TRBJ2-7,ASSLGGGGASYGEQY
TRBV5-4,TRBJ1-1,ASSTTGITEAF
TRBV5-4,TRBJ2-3,ASSLLLREGTLTDTQY
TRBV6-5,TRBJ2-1,ASSYSRVTEQF
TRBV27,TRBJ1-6,ASSPAVRLKTVTNSGNSPLH
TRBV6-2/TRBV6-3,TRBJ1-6,ASSYSIGTGGLPLH
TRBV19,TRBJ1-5,ASSIFPYQPQH
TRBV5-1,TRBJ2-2,ASSLKGQNTGELF
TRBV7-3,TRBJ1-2,ASSPSGGESVSGYT
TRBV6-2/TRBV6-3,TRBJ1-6,ASSYTAGDSPLH
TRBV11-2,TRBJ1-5,ASSMEFGQPQH
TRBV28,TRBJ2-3,ASTPRQGSGTDTQY
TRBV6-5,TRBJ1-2,ASSIQRGGYGYT
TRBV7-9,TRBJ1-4,ASSLGGGASYATNEKLF
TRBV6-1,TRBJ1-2,ASSEGRASNYGYT
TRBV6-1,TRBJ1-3,ASSEVRGTFSGNTIY
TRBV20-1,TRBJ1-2,SASTGHYGYT
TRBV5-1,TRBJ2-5,ASSRAGVFRETQY
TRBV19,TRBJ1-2,ASSISQGMSGYT
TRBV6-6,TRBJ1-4,ASSYAGVYEKLF
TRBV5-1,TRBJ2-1,ASSSRLAGVNEQF
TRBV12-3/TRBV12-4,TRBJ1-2,ASSLERGGYT
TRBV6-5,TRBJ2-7,ASTATGAYEQY
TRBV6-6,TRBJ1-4,ASTGLRQATNEKLF
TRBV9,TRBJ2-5,ASSVGQGGETQY
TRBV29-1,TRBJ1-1,SVLTGGMNTEAF
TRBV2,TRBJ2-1,ASSRASGRSYNEQF
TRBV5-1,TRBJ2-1,ASSLGGGSYNEQF
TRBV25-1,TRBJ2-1,ASTGQATSYNEQF
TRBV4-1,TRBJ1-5,ASSQDGGVGNQPQH
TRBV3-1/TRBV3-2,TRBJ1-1,ASSRDRVGTEAF
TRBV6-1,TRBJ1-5,ASIRDRGGNQPQH
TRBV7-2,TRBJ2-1,ASSQGGGRTYNEQF
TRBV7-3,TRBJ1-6,ASSLIGRGLGNSPLH
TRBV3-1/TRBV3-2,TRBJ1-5,ASSQVGGQPQH
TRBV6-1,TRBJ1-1,ASSEGTGGAVTEAF
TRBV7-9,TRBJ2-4,ASSPQAGGGKNIQY
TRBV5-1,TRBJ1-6,ASSLDRGNNSPLH
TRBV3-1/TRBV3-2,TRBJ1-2,ASSQDRTGRGGYT
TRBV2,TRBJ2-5,ASSHPLGLAAQETQY
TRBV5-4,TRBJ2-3,ASSLGSGTDTQY
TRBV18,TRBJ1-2,ASSPGTGATVTPLSYGYT
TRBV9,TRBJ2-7,ASSPGVAGWGEQY
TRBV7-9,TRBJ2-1,ASSPPGAGSYNEQF
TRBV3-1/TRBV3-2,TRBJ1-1,ASSPTGLLSGDTEAF
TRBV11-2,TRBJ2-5,ASSLVAPPGETQY